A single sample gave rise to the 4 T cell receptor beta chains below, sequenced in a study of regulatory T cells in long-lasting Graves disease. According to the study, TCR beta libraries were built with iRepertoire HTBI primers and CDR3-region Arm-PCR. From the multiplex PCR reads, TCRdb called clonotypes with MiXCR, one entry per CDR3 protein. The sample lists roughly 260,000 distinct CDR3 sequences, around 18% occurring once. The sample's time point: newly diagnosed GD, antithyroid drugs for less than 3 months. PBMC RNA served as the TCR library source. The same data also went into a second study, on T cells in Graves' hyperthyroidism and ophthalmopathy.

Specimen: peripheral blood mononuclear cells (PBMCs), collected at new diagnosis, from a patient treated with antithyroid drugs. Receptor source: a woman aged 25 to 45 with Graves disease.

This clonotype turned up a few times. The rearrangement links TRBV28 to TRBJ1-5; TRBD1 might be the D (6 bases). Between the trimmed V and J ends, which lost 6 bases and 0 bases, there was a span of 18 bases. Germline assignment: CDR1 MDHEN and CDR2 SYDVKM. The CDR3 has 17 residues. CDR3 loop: CASRKGTGTPSNQPQHF. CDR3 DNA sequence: TGTGCCAGCAGAAAAGGGACCGGGACACCTAGCAATCAGCCCCAGCATTTT. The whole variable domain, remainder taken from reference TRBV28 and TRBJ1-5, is DVKVTQSSRYLVKRTGEKVFLECVQDMDHENMFWYRQDPGLGLRLIYFSYDVKMKEKGDIPEGYSVSREKKERFSLILESASTNQTSMYLCASRKGTGTPSNQPQHFGDGTRLSIL.

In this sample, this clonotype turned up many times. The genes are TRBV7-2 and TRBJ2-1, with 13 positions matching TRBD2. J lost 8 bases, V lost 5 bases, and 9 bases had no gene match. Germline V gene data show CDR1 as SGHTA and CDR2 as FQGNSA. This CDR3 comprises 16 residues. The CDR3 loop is CASSPIGLAGVDEQFF. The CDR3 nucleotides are TGTGCCAGCAGCCCAATTGGACTAGCGGGGGTTGATGAGCAGTTCTTC.

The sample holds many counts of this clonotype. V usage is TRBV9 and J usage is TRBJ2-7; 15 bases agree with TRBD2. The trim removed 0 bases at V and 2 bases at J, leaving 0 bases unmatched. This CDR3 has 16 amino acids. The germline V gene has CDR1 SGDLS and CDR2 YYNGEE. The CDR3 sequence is CASSVGTSGGAYEQYF. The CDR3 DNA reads TGTGCCAGCAGCGTAGGGACTAGCGGGGGGGCCTACGAGCAGTACTTC.

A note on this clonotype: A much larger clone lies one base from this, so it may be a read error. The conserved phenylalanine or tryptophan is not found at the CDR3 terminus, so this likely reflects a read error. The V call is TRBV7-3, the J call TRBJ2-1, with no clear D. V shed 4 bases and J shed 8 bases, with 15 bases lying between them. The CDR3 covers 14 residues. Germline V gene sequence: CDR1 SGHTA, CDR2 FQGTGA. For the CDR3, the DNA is TGTGCCAGCAGCTCCGGAGTAATTGGCTATGAGCAGTTCTCC. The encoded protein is CASSSGVIGYEQFS.